This T cell receptor (beta chain) was documented in a study of response to subunit inactivated influenza vaccine. Comment on this clonotype: Its antigen is as yet unknown.

Looked up from germline, CDR1 is MNHEY and CDR2 is SMNVEV (reference sequence). There are 14 residues in the CDR3. Trimming took off 2 bases at V and 3 bases at J, with 9 bases between the two ends. Study findings and constraints: Each seasonal influenza vaccination recruits few new T cells, the authors suggested.

MiXCR, applied by TCRdb to the RT-PCR reads, yields one record per CDR3 protein. The data hold about 310,000 distinct CDR3 sequences, with approximately 23% observed a single time. The specimen comprised PBMCs from blood, sampled about 19 months after vaccination. This sequence was found in a man in his fifties or sixties who received an inactivated influenza vaccine. The rearrangement links TRBV27 to TRBJ2-3; D unclear. CDR3: CASSLLGRTDTQYF. CDR3 coding DNA: TGTGCCAGCAGTTTACTAGGCAGGACAGATACGCAGTATTTT.